This T cell receptor (beta chain) was sequenced during a study of response to subunit inactivated influenza vaccine. Findings and caveats of the study: It was the authors' suggestion that each seasonal influenza vaccination recruits few new T cells.

TCRdb processed the RT-PCR reads anew with MiXCR; each CDR3 protein has one entry. The sample gives 600,000 to 700,000 distinct CDR3 sequences, 12% to 15% of which show up once; approximately 7.6% is in the top ten. This clonotype came up a few times. Antigen: not known. Trimming shortened V by 3 bases and J by 3 bases, and 18 bases separated the two germline ends. The CDR3 extends over 16 amino acids. Germline values: CDR1 MDHEN, CDR2 SYDVKM. This material consisted of PBMCs from blood, taken 14 days before vaccination. This chain uses TRBV28 with TRBJ2-7, with D perhaps assigned TRBD1 or TRBD2 (6 bases each). The source is a man aged 45-60 years who received an inactivated influenza vaccine. CDR3 DNA sequence: TGTGCCAGCAGTTTCGGTATTCGGGGGCTAGTCTACGAGCAGTACTTC. It translates to CASSFGIRGLVYEQYF.